These 19 T cell receptor beta chains were all obtained from the same sample, sequenced in a study of cytomegalovirus exposure and HLA in healthy donors. Sequencing was performed with immunoSEQ multiplex PCR; in TCRdb, only in-frame clones are kept and a portion is missing. Found here are 120,000 or so clones, around 95% of them singletons; the top ten hold 1.7%. Source material: PBMCs. The receptors shown here come from a man between 18 and 35 years old in good health and CMV-seronegative.

DNA of the CDR3: TGTGCCAGCAGTTTACCCCTCTCCAGACAGGGAAGGGAGCTGTTTTTT. Its protein is CASSLPLSRQGRELFF. This rearrangement joins TRBV28 to TRBJ2-2; 7 bases match TRBD1. From germline, CDR1 is MDHEN and CDR2 SYDVKM. V shed 2 bases and J 9 bases; nucleotides not matched to a gene: 12. The CDR3 is made up of 16 amino acids. Full variable domain (rest looked up from reference TRBV28 and TRBJ2-2): DVKVTQSSRYLVKRTGEKVFLECVQDMDHENMFWYRQDPGLGLRLIYFSYDVKMKEKGDIPEGYSVSREKKERFSLILESASTNQTSMYLCASSLPLSRQGRELFFGEGSRLTVL.

CDR3 nucleotides: TGTGCCAGCAGCGTAGAGGGGACAACAGGGAACGAGCAGTACTTC. Translation: CASSVEGTTGNEQYF. The V and J genes are TRBV9 and TRBJ2-7, with a weak D call TRBD1 (6 bases). V was clipped by 0 bases and J by 5 bases, with 15 bases between them. Germline V lookup: CDR1 SGDLS, CDR2 YYNGEE. This CDR3 is built from 15 residues. Full variable domain (missing parts from reference TRBV9 and TRBJ2-7): DSGVTQTPKHLITATGQRVTLRCSPRSGDLSVYWYQQSLDQGLQFLIQYYNGEERAKGNILERFSAQQFPDLHSELNLSSLELGDSALYFCASSVEGTTGNEQYFGPGTRLTVT.

The chain employs TRBV9 and TRBJ1-2; D possibly corresponds to TRBD1 (5 bases). The CDR3 has 13 residues. V was trimmed by 4 bases and J by 6 bases, leaving 13 bases between them. CDR1 is SGDLS, CDR2 YYNGEE, per germline. In DNA, the CDR3 is TGTGCCAGCAGCCCCAGGACGGGGGATGGCTACACCTTC. Protein product: CASSPRTGDGYTF.

The chain recombines TRBV28 with TRBJ2-5; a weak D match, TRBD2 (5 bases). V lost 7 bases and J 5 bases, leaving 11 bases between the germline ends. The CDR3 contains 12 residues. Germline V gene lookup returns CDR1 MDHEN and CDR2 SYDVKM. CDR3 coding DNA: TGTGCCAGCACCCCCGGGAAGGAGACCCAGTACTTC. This gives the protein CASTPGKETQYF. Combining the CDR3 with reference TRBV28 and TRBJ2-5 gives the whole variable domain DVKVTQSSRYLVKRTGEKVFLECVQDMDHENMFWYRQDPGLGLRLIYFSYDVKMKEKGDIPEGYSVSREKKERFSLILESASTNQTSMYLCASTPGKETQYFGPGTRLLVL.

The CDR3 region is CASKGEVDGPLGANVLTF. CDR3 DNA: TGCGCCAGCAAGGGGGAAGTTGACGGACCTCTTGGGGCCAACGTCCTGACTTTC. The V and J genes are TRBV5-1 and TRBJ2-6, with a possible D match to TRBD1 (6 bases). CDR1 SGHRS and CDR2 YFSETQ come from the germline V gene. V gave up 6 bases and J gave up 3 bases, with 22 bases separating them. The CDR3 spans 18 residues.

This chain links TRBV11-2 with TRBJ2-1; TRBD1 matches at 9 bases. The CDR3 extends over 13 amino acids. Trimming removed 8 bases from V and 9 bases from J; junction bases left unmatched: 8. Germline V CDR1 and CDR2: SGHAT, FQNNGV. This chain's CDR3 is CASGVGQGSEQFF. In nucleotides, the CDR3 is TGTGCCAGCGGGGTGGGACAGGGTAGTGAGCAGTTCTTC.

The chain recombines TRBV7-8 with TRBJ2-1; TRBD2 matches at 13 bases. The length of the CDR3 is 16 residues. Germline values: CDR1 SGHVS, CDR2 FQNEAQ. With V trimmed by 5 bases and J by 7 bases, 8 bases remained unmatched. CDR3 nucleotides: TGTGCCAGCAGCCTTACGGGACTAGCGGGATCTAATGAGCAGTTCTTC. This encodes CASSLTGLAGSNEQFF.

The chain links TRBV11-3 to TRBJ2-3, with no clear D. The CDR3 has 16 amino acids. Germline V gene lookup returns CDR1 SGHNT and CDR2 YENEEA. Deletions cut 5 bases from V and 4 bases from J, with 19 bases between. The CDR3 loop is CASSPLEPSPPDTQYF. CDR3 bases: TGTGCCAGCAGCCCCCTGGAGCCTTCCCCCCCAGATACGCAGTATTTT.

The chain couples TRBV30 to TRBJ2-3; TRBD2 is a possible D gene (5 bases). The CDR3 is 12 residues long. Trimming took off 3 bases at V and 6 bases at J, with 10 bases between the two ends. Germline V lookup: CDR1 GTSNPN, CDR2 SVGIG (reference sequence). The CDR3 loop is CAWRGSADTQYF. DNA for the CDR3: TGTGCCTGGAGGGGGAGTGCGGATACGCAGTATTTT. Looking up the rest from reference TRBV30 and TRBJ2-3 gives the full variable domain: SQTIHQWPATLVQPVGSPLSLECTVEGTSNPNLYWYRQAAGRGLQLLFYSVGIGQISSEVPQNLSASRPQDRQFILSSKKLLLSDSGFYLCAWRGSADTQYFGPGTRLTVL.

The rearrangement links TRBV19 to TRBJ2-7, with TRBD2 matching over 8 bases. V lost 7 bases to trimming and J lost 0 bases; unmatched junction nucleotides: 11. Germline loops: CDR1 LNHDA, CDR2 SQIVND (reference sequence). The CDR3 is 16 amino acids. The CDR3 DNA sequence: TGTGCCAGTACCGAGGGCCGGGGGGGGAACTCCTACGAGCAGTACTTC. This translates into CASTEGRGGNSYEQYF. Supplemented by reference TRBV19 and TRBJ2-7, the full variable domain reads DGGITQSPKYLFRKEGQNVTLSCEQNLNHDAMYWYRQDPGQGLRLIYYSQIVNDFQKGDIAEGYSVSREKKESFPLTVTSAQKNPTAFYLCASTEGRGGNSYEQYFGPGTRLTVT.

This clone has a handful of counts. The rearrangement uses TRBV4-1 and TRBJ2-7; 7 bases are a match to TRBD1. This CDR3 is 13 amino acids long. Germline CDR1 reads MGHRA; CDR2 reads YSYEKL. The trim removed 6 bases at V and 2 bases at J, leaving 4 bases unmatched. CDR3 sequence reads: CASRGQDAYEQYF. The CDR3 nucleotides read TGCGCCAGCAGAGGACAGGACGCCTACGAGCAGTACTTC.

The gene calls are TRBV9 and TRBJ2-1, with no clear D. The CDR3 consists of 12 residues. Trimming shortened V by 3 bases and J by 5 bases, and 6 bases separated the two germline ends. Per germline, CDR1 SGDLS and CDR2 YYNGEE. The CDR3 loop is CASSDLNNEQFF. DNA of the CDR3: TGTGCCAGCAGCGACTTAAACAATGAGCAGTTCTTC. Full variable domain (missing parts from reference TRBV9 and TRBJ2-1): DSGVTQTPKHLITATGQRVTLRCSPRSGDLSVYWYQQSLDQGLQFLIQYYNGEERAKGNILERFSAQQFPDLHSELNLSSLELGDSALYFCASSDLNNEQFFGPGTRLTVL.

The chain combines TRBV14 with TRBJ2-7; possible D gene TRBD2, 6 bases. The ends were cut back, 1 base at V and 3 bases at J, with 10 bases in the middle. CDR3 size: 14 residues. The germline gives CDR1 SGHDN, CDR2 FVKESK. Here the CDR3 DNA reads TGTGCCAGCAGCCAAGGGTTGCGGGACTACGAGCAGTACTTC. It yields the protein CASSQGLRDYEQYF.

A few counts support this clone. The chain joins TRBV29-1 to TRBJ2-7, with TRBD2 matching over 8 bases. The CDR3 runs 15 residues. Trimming removed 5 bases from V and 7 bases from J; junction bases left unmatched: 16. Germline lookup yields CDR1 SQVTM and CDR2 ANQGSEA. The CDR3 sequence is CSVSQREKGSGEQYF. CDR3 DNA: TGCAGCGTTTCCCAGCGGGAGAAGGGATCAGGGGAGCAGTACTTC.

Note on this clone: Possible read error: a much larger clone is one base away. Other DNA sequences of this sample code for an identical CDR3. V usage is TRBV28 and J usage is TRBJ1-1; a possible D gene is TRBD1 (5 bases). This CDR3 comprises 12 residues. The V gene lost 2 bases and the J gene lost 4 bases, with 5 bases spanning the gap. Germline CDR1 reads MDHEN; CDR2 reads SYDVKM. The CDR3 DNA follows: TGTGCCAGCAGTTTAAGGGGCACTGAAGCTTTCTTT. It codes for CASSLRGTEAFF.

About this clone: Additional DNA sequences in this sample encode the identical CDR3. J is TRBJ1-5 and V is TRBV27, with D unresolved. V was shortened by 5 bases and J by 7 bases, with 12 bases between the two germline ends. Germline CDR1 MNHEY, CDR2 SMNVEV (reference sequence). The CDR3 is 13 amino acids. The CDR3 nucleotides are TGTGCCAGCAGTCTAGTTGGTCGGCAGCCCCAGCATTTT. Translating it yields CASSLVGRQPQHF.

This chain links TRBV10-3 with TRBJ2-1, with D possibly matching TRBD1 (6 bases). There are 18 residues in the CDR3. From germline, CDR1 is ENHRY and CDR2 SYGVKD. V lost 8 bases to trimming and J lost 0 bases, with 23 bases between them. This CDR3 is CAISNPGETQSSYNEQFF. CDR3 DNA sequence: TGTGCCATCTCCAACCCAGGGGAGACCCAGAGCTCCTACAATGAGCAGTTCTTC.

This clone has just one count. The genes are TRBV7-9 and TRBJ2-3; no firm D call. The germline V and J ends were trimmed by 3 bases and 4 bases, with 11 bases remaining between them. From germline, CDR1 is SEHNR and CDR2 FQNEAQ (reference sequence). The CDR3 length is 14 residues. The CDR3 loop reads CASSLNGGPDTQYF. CDR3 nucleotides: TGTGCCAGCAGCTTGAACGGTGGGCCAGATACGCAGTATTTT. Full variable domain (missing parts from reference TRBV7-9 and TRBJ2-3): DTGVSQNPRHKITKRGQNVTFRCDPISEHNRLYWYRQTLGQGPEFLTYFQNEAQLEKSRLLSDRFSAERPKGSFSTLEIQRTEQGDSAMYLCASSLNGGPDTQYFGPGTRLTVL.

J is TRBJ2-1 and V is TRBV25-1; 9 nucleotides agree with TRBD2. Germline lookup yields CDR1 MGHDK and CDR2 SYGVNS. V lost 6 bases and J lost 6; bases outside the gene matches: 12. The CDR3 extends over 16 amino acids. The CDR3 DNA reads TGTGCCAGCAGGGGTAGCGGGAGTAGGATCCCCAATGAGCAGTTCTTC. This translates into CASRGSGSRIPNEQFF.